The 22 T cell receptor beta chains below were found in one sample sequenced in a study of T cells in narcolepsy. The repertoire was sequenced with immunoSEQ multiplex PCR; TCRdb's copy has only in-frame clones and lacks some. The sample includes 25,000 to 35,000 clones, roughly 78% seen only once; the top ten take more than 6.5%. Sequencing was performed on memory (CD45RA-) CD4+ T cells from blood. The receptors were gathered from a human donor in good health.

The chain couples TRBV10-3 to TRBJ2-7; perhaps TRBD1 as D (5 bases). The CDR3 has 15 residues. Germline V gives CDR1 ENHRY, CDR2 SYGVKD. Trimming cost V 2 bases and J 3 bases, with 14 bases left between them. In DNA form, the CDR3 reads TGTGCCATCAGTGAGGGACAAACCCGCCTCTACGAGCAGTACTTC. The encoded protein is CAISEGQTRLYEQYF.

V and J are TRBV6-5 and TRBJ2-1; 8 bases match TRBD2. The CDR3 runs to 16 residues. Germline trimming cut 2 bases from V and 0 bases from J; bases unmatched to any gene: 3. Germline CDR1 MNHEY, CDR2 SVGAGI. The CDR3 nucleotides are TGTGCCAGCAGTTACGCCGGGACTAGCTCCTACAATGAGCAGTTCTTC. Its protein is CASSYAGTSSYNEQFF.

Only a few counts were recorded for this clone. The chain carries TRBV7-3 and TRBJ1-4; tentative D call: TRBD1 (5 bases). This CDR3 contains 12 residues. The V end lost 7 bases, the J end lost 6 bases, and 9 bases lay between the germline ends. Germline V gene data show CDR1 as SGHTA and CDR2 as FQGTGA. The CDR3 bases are TGTGCCAGCACCAGGGAGGATGAAAAACTGTTTTTT. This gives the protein CASTREDEKLFF.

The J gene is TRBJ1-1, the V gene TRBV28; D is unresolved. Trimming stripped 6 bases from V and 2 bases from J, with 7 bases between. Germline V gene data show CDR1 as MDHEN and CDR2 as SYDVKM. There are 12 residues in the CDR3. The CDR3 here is CASSYSNTEAFF. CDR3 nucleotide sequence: TGTGCCAGCAGCTACAGTAACACTGAAGCTTTCTTT.

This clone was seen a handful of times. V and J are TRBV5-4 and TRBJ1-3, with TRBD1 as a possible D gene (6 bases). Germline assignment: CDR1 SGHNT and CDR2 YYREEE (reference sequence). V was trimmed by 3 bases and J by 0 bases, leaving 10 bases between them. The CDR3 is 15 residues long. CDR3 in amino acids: CASSSRTDSGNTIYF. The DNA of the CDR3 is TGTGCCAGCAGCTCTAGGACAGACTCTGGAAACACCATATATTTT.

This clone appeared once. For the CDR3, the DNA is TGCGCCAGCAGCTTGATGGACAGTGGCTACACCTTC. The encoded protein is CASSLMDSGYTF. V usage is TRBV5-1 and J usage is TRBJ1-2, with a weak D call TRBD1 (6 bases). Germline V lookup: CDR1 SGHRS, CDR2 YFSETQ. There are 12 residues in the CDR3. V was pared by 1 base and J by 7 bases, with 8 bases between.

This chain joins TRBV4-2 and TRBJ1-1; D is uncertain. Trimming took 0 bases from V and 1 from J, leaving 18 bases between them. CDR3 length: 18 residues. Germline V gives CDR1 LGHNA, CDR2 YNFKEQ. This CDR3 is CASSQESHRYGRNTEAFF. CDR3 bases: TGTGCCAGCAGCCAAGAAAGCCACCGATACGGGAGGAACACTGAAGCTTTCTTT.

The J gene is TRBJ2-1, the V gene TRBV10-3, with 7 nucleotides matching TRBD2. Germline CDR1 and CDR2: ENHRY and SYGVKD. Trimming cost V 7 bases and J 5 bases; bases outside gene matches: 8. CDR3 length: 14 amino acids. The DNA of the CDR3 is TGTGCCATCACGGGCGGGAGTATCGACAATGAGCAGTTCTTC. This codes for CAITGGSIDNEQFF.

The CDR3 region is CASSLQYNSPLHF. CDR3 nucleotides: TGTGCCAGCTCACTACAGTATAATTCACCCCTCCACTTT. The chain joins TRBV18 to TRBJ1-6; D gene unclear. This CDR3 is built from 13 residues. Germline CDR1 and CDR2: KGHSH and LQKENI. V shed 4 bases and J shed 4 bases, with 5 bases lying between them.

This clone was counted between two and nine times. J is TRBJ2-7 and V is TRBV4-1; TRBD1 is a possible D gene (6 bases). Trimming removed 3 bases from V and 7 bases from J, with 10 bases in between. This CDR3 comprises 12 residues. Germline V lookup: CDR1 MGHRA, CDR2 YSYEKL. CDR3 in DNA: TGCGCCAGCAGCCAGGCCGACAGGGAGCAGTACTTC. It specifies CASSQADREQYF.

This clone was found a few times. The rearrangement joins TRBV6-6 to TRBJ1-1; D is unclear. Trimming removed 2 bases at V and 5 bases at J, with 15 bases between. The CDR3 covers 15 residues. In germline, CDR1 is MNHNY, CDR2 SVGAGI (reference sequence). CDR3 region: CASSYPDTRGTEAFF. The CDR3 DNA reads TGTGCCAGCAGTTACCCCGACACACGAGGGACTGAAGCTTTCTTT.

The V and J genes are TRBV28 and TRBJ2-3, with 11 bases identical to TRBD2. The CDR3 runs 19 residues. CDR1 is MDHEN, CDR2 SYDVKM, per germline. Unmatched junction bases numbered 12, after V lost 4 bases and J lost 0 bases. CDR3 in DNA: TGTGCCAGCAGTTCCCTAGGGGCTAGCGGGAGGATTAGCACAGATACGCAGTATTTT. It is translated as CASSSLGASGRISTDTQYF.

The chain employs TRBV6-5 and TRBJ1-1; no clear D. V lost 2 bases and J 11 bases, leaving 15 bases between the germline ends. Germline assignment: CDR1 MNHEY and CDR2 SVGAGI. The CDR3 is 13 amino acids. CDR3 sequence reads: CASSYIGRSSAFF. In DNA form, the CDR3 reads TGTGCCAGCAGTTACATAGGACGAAGTTCGGCTTTCTTT.

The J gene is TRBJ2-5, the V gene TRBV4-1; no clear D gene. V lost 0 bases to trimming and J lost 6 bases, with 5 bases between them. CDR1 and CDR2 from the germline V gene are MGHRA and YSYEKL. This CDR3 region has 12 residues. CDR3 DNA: TGCGCCAGCAGCCAAGATGGGAAGACCCAGTACTTC. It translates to CASSQDGKTQYF.

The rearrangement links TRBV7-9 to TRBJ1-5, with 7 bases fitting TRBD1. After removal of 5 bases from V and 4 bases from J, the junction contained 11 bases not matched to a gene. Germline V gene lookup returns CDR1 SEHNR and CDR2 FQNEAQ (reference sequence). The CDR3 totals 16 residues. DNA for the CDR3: TGTGCCAGCAGCGCGACAGGGAGGGGGAAAAATCAGCCCCAGCATTTT. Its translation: CASSATGRGKNQPQHF.

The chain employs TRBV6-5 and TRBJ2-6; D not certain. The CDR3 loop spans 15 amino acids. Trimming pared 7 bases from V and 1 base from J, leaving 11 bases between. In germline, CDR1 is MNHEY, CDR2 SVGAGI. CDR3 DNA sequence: TGTGCCAGCATGTTTAGTAATTCTGGGGCCAACGTCCTGACTTTC. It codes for CASMFSNSGANVLTF.

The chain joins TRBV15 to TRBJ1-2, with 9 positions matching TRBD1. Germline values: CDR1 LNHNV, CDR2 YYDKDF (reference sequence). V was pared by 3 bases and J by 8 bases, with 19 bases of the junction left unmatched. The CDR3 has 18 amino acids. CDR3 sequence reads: CATSRDSRDRERSLGYTF. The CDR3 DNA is TGTGCCACCAGCAGGGATTCCAGGGACAGGGAGAGATCGCTGGGCTACACCTTC.

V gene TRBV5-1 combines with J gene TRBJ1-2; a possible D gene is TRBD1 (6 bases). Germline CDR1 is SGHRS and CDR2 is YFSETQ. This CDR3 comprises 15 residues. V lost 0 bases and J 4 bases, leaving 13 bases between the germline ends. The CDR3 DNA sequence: TGCGCCAGCAGCTTGGGGTCGGCAGGGGCCTATGGCTACACCTTC. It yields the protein CASSLGSAGAYGYTF.

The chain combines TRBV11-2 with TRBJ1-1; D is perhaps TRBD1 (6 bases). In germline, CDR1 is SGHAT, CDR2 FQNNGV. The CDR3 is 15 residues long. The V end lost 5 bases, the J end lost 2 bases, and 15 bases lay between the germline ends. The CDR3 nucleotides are TGTGCCAGCAGCCCCACCGCCGGGACAAACACTGAAGCTTTCTTT. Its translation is CASSPTAGTNTEAFF.

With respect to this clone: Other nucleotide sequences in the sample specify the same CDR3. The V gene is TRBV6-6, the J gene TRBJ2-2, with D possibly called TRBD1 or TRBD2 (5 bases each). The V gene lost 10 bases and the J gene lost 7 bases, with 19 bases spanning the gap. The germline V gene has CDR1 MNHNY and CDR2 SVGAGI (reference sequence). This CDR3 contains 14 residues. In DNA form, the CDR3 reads TGTGCCACCCAAGAGGGGCTGCTTGGCGGGGAGCTGTTTTTT. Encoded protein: CATQEGLLGGELFF.

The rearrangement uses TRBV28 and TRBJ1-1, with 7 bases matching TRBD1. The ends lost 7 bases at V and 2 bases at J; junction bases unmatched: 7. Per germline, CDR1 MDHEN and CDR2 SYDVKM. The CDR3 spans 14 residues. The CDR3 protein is CASIPTGLNTEAFF. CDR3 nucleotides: TGTGCCAGCATCCCGACAGGGTTAAACACTGAAGCTTTCTTT.

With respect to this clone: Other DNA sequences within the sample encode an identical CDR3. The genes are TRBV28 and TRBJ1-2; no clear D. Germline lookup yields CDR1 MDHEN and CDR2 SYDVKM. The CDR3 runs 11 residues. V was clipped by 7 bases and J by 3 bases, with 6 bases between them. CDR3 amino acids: CASTQDYGYTF. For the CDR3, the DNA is TGTGCCAGCACCCAGGACTATGGCTACACCTTC.